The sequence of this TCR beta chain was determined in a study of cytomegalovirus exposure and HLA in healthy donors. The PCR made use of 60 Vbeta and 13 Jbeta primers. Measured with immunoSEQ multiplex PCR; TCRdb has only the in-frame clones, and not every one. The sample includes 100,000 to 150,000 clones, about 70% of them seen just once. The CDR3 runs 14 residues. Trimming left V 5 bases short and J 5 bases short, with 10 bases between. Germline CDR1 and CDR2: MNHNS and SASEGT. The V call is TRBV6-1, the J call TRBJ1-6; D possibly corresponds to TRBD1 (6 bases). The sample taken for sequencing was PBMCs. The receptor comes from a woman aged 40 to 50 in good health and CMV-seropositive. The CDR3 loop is CASSTGHHNSPLHF. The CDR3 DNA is TGTGCCAGCAGTACGGGACACCATAATTCACCCCTCCACTTT.